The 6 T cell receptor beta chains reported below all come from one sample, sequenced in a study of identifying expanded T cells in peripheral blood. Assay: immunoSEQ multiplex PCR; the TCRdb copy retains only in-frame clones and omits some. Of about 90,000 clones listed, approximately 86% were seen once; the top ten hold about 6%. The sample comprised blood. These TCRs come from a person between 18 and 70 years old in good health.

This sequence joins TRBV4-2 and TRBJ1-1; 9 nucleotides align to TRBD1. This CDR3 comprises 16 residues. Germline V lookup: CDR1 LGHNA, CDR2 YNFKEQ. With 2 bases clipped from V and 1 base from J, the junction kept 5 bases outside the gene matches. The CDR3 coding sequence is TGTGCCAGCAGCCAACCTCCGGGACAGGGGAACACTGAAGCTTTCTTT. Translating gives CASSQPPGQGNTEAFF.

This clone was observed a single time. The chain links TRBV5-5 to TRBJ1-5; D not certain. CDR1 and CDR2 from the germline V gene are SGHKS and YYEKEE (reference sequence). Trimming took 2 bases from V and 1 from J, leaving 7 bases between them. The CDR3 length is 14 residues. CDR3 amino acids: CASSFGWSNQPQHF. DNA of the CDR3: TGTGCCAGCAGCTTTGGATGGAGCAATCAGCCCCAGCATTTT.

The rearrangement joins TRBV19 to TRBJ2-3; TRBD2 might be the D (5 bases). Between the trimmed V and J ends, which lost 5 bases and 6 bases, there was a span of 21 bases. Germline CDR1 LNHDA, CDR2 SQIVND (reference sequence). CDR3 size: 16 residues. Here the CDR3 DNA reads TGTGCCAGTAGTCCTCTGAGCGGAGAACATCCGGATACGCAGTATTTT. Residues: CASSPLSGEHPDTQYF.

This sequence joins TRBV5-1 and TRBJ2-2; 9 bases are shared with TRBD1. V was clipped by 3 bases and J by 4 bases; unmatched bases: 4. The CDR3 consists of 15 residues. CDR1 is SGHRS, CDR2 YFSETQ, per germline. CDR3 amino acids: CASSWGTGSTGELFF. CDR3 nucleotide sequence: TGCGCCAGCAGCTGGGGGACAGGGAGCACCGGGGAGCTGTTTTTT.

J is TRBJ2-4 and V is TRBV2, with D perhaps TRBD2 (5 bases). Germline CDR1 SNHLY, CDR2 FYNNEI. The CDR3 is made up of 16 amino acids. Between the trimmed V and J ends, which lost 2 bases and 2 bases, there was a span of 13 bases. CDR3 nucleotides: TGTGCCAGCAGTGAAATATCCGGAGGTTCCAAAAACATTCAGTACTTC. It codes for CASSEISGGSKNIQYF.

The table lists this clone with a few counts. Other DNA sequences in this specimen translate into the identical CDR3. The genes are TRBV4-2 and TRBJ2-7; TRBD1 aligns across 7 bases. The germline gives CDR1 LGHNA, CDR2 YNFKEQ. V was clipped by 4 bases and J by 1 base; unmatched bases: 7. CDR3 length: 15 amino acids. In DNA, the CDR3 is TGTGCCAGCAGCCTGGCCGGGACAGCTTCCTACGAGCAGTACTTC. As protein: CASSLAGTASYEQYF.